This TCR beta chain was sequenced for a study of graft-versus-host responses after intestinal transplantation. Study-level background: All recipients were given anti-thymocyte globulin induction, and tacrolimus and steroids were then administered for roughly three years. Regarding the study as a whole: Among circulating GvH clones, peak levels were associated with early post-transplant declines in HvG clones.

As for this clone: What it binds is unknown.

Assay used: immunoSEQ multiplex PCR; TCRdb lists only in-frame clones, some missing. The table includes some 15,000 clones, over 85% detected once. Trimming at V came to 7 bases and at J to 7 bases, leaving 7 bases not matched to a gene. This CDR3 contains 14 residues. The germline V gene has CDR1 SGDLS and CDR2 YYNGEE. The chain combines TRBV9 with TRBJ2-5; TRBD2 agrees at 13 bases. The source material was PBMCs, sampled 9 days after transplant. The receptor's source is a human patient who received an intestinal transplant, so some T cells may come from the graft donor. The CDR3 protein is CASGVLAGGGTQYF. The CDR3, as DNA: TGTGCCAGCGGGGTACTAGCGGGAGGGGGGACCCAGTACTTC.